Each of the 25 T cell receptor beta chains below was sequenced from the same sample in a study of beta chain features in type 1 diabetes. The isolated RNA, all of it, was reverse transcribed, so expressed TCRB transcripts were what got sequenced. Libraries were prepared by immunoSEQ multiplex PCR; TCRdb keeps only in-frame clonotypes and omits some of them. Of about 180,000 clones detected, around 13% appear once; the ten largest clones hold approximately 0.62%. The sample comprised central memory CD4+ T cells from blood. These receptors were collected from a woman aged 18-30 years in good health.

DNA of the CDR3: TGTGCCAGCAGCCAAGATGGGAGGGGCACTGAAGCTTTCTTT. This translates into CASSQDGRGTEAFF. The chain uses TRBV4-2 and TRBJ1-1; the D gene is possibly TRBD1 (5 bases). Germline V gives CDR1 LGHNA, CDR2 YNFKEQ. This CDR3 contains 14 residues. The V gene lost 0 bases and the J gene lost 4 bases, with 9 bases spanning the gap.

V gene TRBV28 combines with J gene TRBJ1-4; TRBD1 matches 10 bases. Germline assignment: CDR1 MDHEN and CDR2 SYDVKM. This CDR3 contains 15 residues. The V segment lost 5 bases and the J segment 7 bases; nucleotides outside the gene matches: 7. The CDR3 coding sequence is TGTGCCAGCAGTACCTCGACAGGGGGCGGTGAAAAACTGTTTTTT. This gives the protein CASSTSTGGGEKLFF.

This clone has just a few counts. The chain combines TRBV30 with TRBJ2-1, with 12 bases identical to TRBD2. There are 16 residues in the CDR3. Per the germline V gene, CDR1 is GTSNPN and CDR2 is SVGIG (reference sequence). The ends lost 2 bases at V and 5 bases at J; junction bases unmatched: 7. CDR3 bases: TGTGCCTGGAGTCCCAGGACTAGCGGGACGAACAATGAGCAGTTCTTC. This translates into CAWSPRTSGTNNEQFF. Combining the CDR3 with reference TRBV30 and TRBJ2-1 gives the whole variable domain SQTIHQWPATLVQPVGSPLSLECTVEGTSNPNLYWYRQAAGRGLQLLFYSVGIGQISSEVPQNLSASRPQDRQFILSSKKLLLSDSGFYLCAWSPRTSGTNNEQFFGPGTRLTVL.

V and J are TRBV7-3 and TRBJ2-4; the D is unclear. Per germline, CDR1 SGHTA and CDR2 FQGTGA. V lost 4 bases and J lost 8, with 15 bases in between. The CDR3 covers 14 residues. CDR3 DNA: TGTGCCAGCAGCTCCCCTGCCCTACTGGACATTCAGTACTTC. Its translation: CASSSPALLDIQYF. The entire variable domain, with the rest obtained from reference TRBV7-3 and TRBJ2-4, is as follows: GAGVSQTPSNKVTEKGKYVELRCDPISGHTALYWYRQSLGQGPEFLIYFQGTGAADDSGLPNDRFFAVRPEGSVSTLKIQRTERGDSAVYLCASSSPALLDIQYFGAGTRLSVL.

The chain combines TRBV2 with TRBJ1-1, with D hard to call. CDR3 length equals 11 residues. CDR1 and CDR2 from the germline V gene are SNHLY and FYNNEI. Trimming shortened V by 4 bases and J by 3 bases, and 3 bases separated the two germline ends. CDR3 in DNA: TGTGCCAGCAGTGCCGACACTGAAGCTTTCTTT. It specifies CASSADTEAFF.

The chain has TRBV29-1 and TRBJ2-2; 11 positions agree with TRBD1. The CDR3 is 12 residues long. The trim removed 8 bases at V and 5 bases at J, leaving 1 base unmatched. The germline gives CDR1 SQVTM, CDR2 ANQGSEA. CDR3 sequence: CSWDRGTGELFF. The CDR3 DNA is TGCAGCTGGGACAGGGGGACCGGGGAGCTGTTTTTT.

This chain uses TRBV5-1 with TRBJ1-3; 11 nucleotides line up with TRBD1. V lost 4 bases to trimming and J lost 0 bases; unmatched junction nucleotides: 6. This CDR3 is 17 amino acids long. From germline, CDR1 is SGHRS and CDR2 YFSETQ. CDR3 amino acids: CASSPGDRGNSGNTIYF. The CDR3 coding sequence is TGCGCCAGCAGCCCTGGGGACAGGGGGAACTCTGGAAACACCATATATTTT.

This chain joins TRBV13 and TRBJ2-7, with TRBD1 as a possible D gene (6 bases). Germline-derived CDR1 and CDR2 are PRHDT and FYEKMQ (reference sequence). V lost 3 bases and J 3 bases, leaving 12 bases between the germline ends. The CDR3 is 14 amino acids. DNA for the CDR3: TGTGCCAGCAGCTTGGGGGCGCGAGGCTACGAGCAGTACTTC. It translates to CASSLGARGYEQYF.

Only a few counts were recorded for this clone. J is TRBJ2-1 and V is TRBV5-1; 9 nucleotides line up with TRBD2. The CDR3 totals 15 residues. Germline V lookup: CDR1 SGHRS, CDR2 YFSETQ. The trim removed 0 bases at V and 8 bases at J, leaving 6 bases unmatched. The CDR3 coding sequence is TGCGCCAGCAGCTTGGAAGGGCGGGGGGGCGATGAGCAGTTCTTC. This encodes CASSLEGRGGDEQFF.

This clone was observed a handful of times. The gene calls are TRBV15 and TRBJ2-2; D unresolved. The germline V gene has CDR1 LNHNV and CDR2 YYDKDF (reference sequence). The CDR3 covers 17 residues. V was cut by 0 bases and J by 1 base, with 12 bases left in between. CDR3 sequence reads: CATSRDLRLGNTGELFF. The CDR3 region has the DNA TGTGCCACCAGCAGAGATCTGAGACTGGGGAACACCGGGGAGCTGTTTTTT.

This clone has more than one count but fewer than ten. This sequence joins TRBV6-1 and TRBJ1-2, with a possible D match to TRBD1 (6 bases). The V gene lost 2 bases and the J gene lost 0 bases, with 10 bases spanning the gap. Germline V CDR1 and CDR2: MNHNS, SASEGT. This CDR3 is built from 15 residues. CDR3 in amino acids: CASSEPTGPNYGYTF. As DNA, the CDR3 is TGTGCCAGCAGTGAACCGACAGGACCTAACTATGGCTACACCTTC.

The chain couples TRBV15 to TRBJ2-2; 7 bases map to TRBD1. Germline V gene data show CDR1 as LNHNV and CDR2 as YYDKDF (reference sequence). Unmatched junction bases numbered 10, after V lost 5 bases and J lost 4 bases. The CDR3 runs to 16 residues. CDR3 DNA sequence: TGTGCCACCAGCGAGACCGGGACAGAGATCACCGGGGAGCTGTTTTTT. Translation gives CATSETGTEITGELFF.

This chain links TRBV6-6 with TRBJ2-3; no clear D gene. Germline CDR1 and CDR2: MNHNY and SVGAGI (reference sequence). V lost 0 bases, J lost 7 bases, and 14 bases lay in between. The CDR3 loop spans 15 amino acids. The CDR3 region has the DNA TGTGCCAGCAGTTACTCAATCACCCATCCTAATACGCAGTATTTT. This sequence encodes CASSYSITHPNTQYF.

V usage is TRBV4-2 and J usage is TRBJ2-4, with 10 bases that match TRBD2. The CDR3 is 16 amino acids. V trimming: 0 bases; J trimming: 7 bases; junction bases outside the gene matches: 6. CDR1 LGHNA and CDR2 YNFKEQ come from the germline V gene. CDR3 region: CASSQEMGLAKNIQYF. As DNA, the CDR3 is TGTGCCAGCAGCCAAGAGATGGGACTAGCGAAGAACATTCAGTACTTC.

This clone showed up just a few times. The CDR3 region has the DNA TGTGCCAGCTCACCGAGGTCAGATACGCAGTATTTT. It codes for CASSPRSDTQYF. The rearrangement uses TRBV18 and TRBJ2-3, with D hard to call. Trimming removed 3 bases at V and 4 bases at J, with 5 bases between. Germline V gene lookup returns CDR1 KGHSH and CDR2 LQKENI. This CDR3 comprises 12 residues.

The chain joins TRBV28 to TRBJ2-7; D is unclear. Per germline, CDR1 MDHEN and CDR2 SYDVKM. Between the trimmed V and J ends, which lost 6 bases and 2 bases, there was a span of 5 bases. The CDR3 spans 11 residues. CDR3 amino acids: CASSTAYEQYF. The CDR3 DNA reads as TGTGCCAGCAGCACTGCCTACGAGCAGTACTTC. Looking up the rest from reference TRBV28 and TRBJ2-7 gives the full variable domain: DVKVTQSSRYLVKRTGEKVFLECVQDMDHENMFWYRQDPGLGLRLIYFSYDVKMKEKGDIPEGYSVSREKKERFSLILESASTNQTSMYLCASSTAYEQYFGPGTRLTVT.

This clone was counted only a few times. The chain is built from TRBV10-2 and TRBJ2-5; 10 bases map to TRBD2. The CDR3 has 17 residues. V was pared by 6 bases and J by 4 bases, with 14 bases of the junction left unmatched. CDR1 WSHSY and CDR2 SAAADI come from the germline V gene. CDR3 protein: CASRPWTSGGRVETQYF. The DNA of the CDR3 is TGCGCCAGCAGACCTTGGACTAGCGGAGGGCGAGTAGAGACCCAGTACTTC.

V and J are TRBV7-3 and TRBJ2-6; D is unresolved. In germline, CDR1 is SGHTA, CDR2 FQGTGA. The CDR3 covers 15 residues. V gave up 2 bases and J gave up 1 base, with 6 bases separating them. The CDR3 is CASSLAWSGANVLTF. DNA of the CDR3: TGTGCCAGCAGCTTAGCGTGGTCTGGGGCCAACGTCCTGACTTTC.

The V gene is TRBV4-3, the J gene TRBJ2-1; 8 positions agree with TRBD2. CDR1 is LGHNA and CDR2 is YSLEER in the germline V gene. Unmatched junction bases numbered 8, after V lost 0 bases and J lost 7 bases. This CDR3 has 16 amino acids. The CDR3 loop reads CASSQEGSGVWNEQFF. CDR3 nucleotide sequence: TGCGCCAGCAGCCAAGAAGGTAGCGGGGTTTGGAATGAGCAGTTCTTC.

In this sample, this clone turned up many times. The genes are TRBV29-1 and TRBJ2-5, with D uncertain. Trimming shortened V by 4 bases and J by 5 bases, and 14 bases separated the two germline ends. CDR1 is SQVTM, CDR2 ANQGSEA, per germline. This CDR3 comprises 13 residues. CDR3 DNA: TGCAGCGTTGGGGCAGTCGGTGGTGAGACCCAGTACTTC. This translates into CSVGAVGGETQYF.

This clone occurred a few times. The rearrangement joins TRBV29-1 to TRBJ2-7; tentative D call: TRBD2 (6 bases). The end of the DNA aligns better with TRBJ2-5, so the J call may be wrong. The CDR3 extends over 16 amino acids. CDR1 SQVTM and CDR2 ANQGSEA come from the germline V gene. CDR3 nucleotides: TGCAGCGCCACTCTGTTACGGGACTTCGCAGAACGGACCCAGTACTTC. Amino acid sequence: CSATLLRDFAERTQYF.

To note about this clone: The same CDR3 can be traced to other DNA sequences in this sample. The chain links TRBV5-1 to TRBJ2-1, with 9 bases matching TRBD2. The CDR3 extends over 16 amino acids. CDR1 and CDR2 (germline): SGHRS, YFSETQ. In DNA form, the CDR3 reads TGCGCGAGCTCCTTAGCGGGAGCTTCAGGATACAATGAGCAGTTCTTC. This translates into CASSLAGASGYNEQFF. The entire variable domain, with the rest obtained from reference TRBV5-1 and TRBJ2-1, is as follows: KAGVTQTPRYLIKTRGQQVTLSCSPISGHRSVSWYQQTPGQGLQFLFEYFSETQRNKGNFPGRFSGRQFSNSRSEMNVSTLELGDSALYLCASSLAGASGYNEQFFGPGTRLTVL.

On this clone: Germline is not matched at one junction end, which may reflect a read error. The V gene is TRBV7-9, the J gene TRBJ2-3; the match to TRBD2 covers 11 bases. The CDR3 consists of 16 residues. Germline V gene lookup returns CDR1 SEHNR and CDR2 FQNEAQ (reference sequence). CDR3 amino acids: CASSPLAGGSTDTQYF. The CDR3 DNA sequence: TGTGCTAGCAGCCCGTTAGCGGGAGGGAGCACAGATACGCAGTATTTT.

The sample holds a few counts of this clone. CDR3 in DNA: TGTGCCAGCACCTTTGAAGGATGGGGGCGGGAGTTCAAGGGAGATACGCAGTATTTT. Residues: CASTFEGWGREFKGDTQYF. The chain recombines TRBV7-9 with TRBJ2-3, with D perhaps matching TRBD2 (7 bases). CDR1 and CDR2 from the germline V gene are SEHNR and FQNEAQ (reference sequence). V dropped 7 bases and J dropped 5 bases, with 31 bases sitting between them. The CDR3 is 19 amino acids.

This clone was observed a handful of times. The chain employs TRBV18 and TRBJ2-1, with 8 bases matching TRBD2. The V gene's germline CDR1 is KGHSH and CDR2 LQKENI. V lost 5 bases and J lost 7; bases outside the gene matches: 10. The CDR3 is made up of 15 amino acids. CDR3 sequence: CASSASGLDGNEQFF. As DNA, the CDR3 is TGTGCCAGCTCAGCCTCGGGACTAGACGGTAATGAGCAGTTCTTC.